The 29 T cell receptor beta chains presented below share a single source sample, sequenced in a study of identical twins. TCRdb reprocessed the 5' RACE reads with MiXCR, giving one entry per CDR3 protein. There are about 280,000 distinct CDR3 sequences in the sample; approximately 8.5% occur only once, and over 2% lies in the top ten. This sample also belongs to another study, concerning yellow fever vaccine responses in identical twins.

Sequencing input: memory (CD45RO+) T cells sorted from blood. These receptors all come from a woman between 18 and 29 years old in good health.

This clonotype has at least ten counts. The V and J genes are TRBV11-2 and TRBJ2-7, with 15 nucleotides matching TRBD2. With V trimmed by 6 bases and J by 5 bases, 11 bases remained unmatched. The CDR3 sequence is 17 residues long. Germline assignment: CDR1 SGHAT and CDR2 FQNNGV. The CDR3 sequence is CASSLGLAGGRGNEQYV. In DNA form, the CDR3 reads TGTGCCAGCAGTCTCGGACTAGCGGGGGGGAGGGGGAACGAGCAGTACGTC.

This clonotype was seen ten or more times. The V gene is TRBV24-1, the J gene TRBJ2-1; 10 positions agree with TRBD2. Losses at the gene ends were 5 bases for V and 8 bases for J; bases not matched to a gene: 11. The germline V gene encodes CDR1 KGHDR and CDR2 SFDVKD. The CDR3 runs 16 residues. CDR3 bases: TGTGCCACCAGTGTGACACTAGCGGGATCTCTCGATGAGCAGTTCTTC. Translating it yields CATSVTLAGSLDEQFF.

This clonotype was observed many times. The V call is TRBV5-1, the J call TRBJ1-5, with TRBD1 identical over 11 bases. The germline CDR1 and CDR2 sequences are SGHRS and YFSETQ. V gave up 0 bases and J gave up 9 bases; unmatched junction bases: 11. CDR3 length equals 17 residues. CDR3 protein: CASSLGETSGTGGPQHF. CDR3 nucleotide sequence: TGCGCCAGCAGCTTGGGCGAAACCTCCGGGACAGGGGGGCCCCAGCATTTT.

The sample holds many counts of this clonotype. The V and J genes are TRBV12-3 or TRBV12-4 and TRBJ1-2, with a possible D match to TRBD1 (5 bases). V lost 6 bases to trimming and J lost 4 bases, with 15 bases between them. CDR3 length equals 14 residues. CDR3 residues: CASSPAGQPYGYTF. The CDR3 region has the DNA TGTGCCAGCAGCCCCGCGGGGCAACCCTATGGCTACACCTTC.

This clonotype appeared many times. This chain joins TRBV2 and TRBJ1-5; D unresolved. Between the trimmed V and J ends, which lost 2 bases and 6 bases, there was a span of 8 bases. This CDR3 comprises 13 residues. From germline, CDR1 is SNHLY and CDR2 FYNNEI. The CDR3 reads CASSESTLQPQHF. For the CDR3, the DNA is TGTGCCAGCAGTGAATCCACTCTTCAGCCCCAGCATTTT.

This clonotype was found many times. V usage is TRBV5-1 and J usage is TRBJ2-4; D gene ambiguous. The CDR3 runs to 14 residues. The germline CDR1 and CDR2 sequences are SGHRS and YFSETQ. V lost 4 bases, J lost 7 bases, and 15 bases lay in between. The chain's CDR3 is CASSPATNSNIQYF. CDR3 sequence (DNA): TGCGCCAGCAGCCCGGCGACGAATTCGAACATTCAGTACTTC.

This clonotype was detected only a few times. V is TRBV10-3 and J is TRBJ1-1; no reliable D call. This CDR3 spans 13 amino acids. Trimming took 5 bases from V and 1 from J, leaving 8 bases between them. The germline V gene encodes CDR1 ENHRY and CDR2 SYGVKD. For the CDR3, the DNA is TGTGCCATCAGTCTAAATAAGAACACTGAAGCTTTCTTT. Its translation is CAISLNKNTEAFF.

In this sample, this clonotype turned up many times. V usage is TRBV5-1 and J usage is TRBJ2-1; TRBD1 matches 10 bases. V gave up 3 bases and J gave up 7 bases; unmatched junction bases: 7. The CDR3 runs 15 residues. Germline V gives CDR1 SGHRS, CDR2 YFSETQ. The DNA of the CDR3 is TGCGCCAGCAGCTCTTCGGGACAGGGGTGGAATGAGCAGTTCTTC. Translation: CASSSSGQGWNEQFF.

The chain carries TRBV12-3 or TRBV12-4 and TRBJ2-1; tentatively, D is TRBD1 or TRBD2 (6 bases each). Trimming pared 3 bases from V and 7 bases from J, leaving 16 bases between. The CDR3 totals 15 residues. The CDR3 is CASSLFGIGGNEQFF. CDR3 bases: TGTGCCAGCAGTTTGTTCGGTATAGGGGGGAATGAGCAGTTCTTC.

This clonotype was detected only a few times. The gene calls are TRBV10-1 and TRBJ1-3; D gene ambiguous. Germline CDR1 WNHNN, CDR2 SYGVQD (reference sequence). The CDR3 extends over 14 amino acids. Deletions cut 3 bases from V and 7 bases from J, with 13 bases between. CDR3 sequence (DNA): TGCGCCAGCAGTGAAGACATCGGGAGGAACACCATATATTTT. Translating it yields CASSEDIGRNTIYF.

The table lists this clonotype with a few counts. The genes are TRBV4-2 and TRBJ2-2, with TRBD2 matching 7 bases. Trimming at V came to 3 bases and at J to 4 bases, leaving 5 bases not matched to a gene. CDR3 length: 15 residues. The germline CDR1 and CDR2 sequences are LGHNA and YNFKEQ. The chain's CDR3 is CASSHTSAGTGELFF. Here the CDR3 DNA reads TGTGCCAGCAGCCATACTAGCGCGGGCACCGGGGAGCTGTTTTTT.

This clonotype was seen at least ten times. The CDR3 DNA sequence: TGCGCCAGCAGCTTGGCCGGGATTAATGAAAAACTGTTTTTT. Its protein product is CASSLAGINEKLFF. This chain links TRBV5-1 with TRBJ1-4; no clear D. This CDR3 has 14 amino acids. V was shortened by 0 bases and J by 4 bases, with 7 bases between the two germline ends. Germline V CDR1 and CDR2: SGHRS, YFSETQ.

This clonotype was counted many times. The chain uses TRBV2 and TRBJ2-1, with TRBD2 matching 10 bases. The CDR3 has 16 residues. Germline CDR1 reads SNHLY; CDR2 reads FYNNEI. Trimming took 4 bases from V and 4 from J; bases not matched to a gene: 7. CDR3 sequence: CASSVLAGDLYNEQFF. As DNA, the CDR3 is TGTGCCAGCAGTGTGCTAGCGGGAGACCTGTACAATGAGCAGTTCTTC.

This chain links TRBV7-8 with TRBJ1-5, with TRBD1 matching over 7 bases. Germline loops: CDR1 SGHVS, CDR2 FQNEAQ. V shed 1 base, J shed 4 bases, and the junction held 10 bases outside the gene matches. The CDR3 totals 17 residues. CDR3 nucleotides: TGTGCCAGCAGCTTAGAACCGGGACAGCGACTAAATCAGCCCCAGCATTTT. As protein: CASSLEPGQRLNQPQHF.

The V gene is TRBV5-6, the J gene TRBJ1-2, with TRBD1 as a possible D gene (5 bases). Per the germline V gene, CDR1 is SGHDT and CDR2 is YYEEEE. The CDR3 sequence is 14 residues long. The V end lost 4 bases, the J end lost 4 bases, and 14 bases lay between the germline ends. In DNA, the CDR3 is TGTGCCAGCAGCCTCCCGACAGCCTCCTATGGCTACACCTTC. It yields the protein CASSLPTASYGYTF.

V is TRBV2 and J is TRBJ2-5; D is unresolved. V was clipped by 4 bases and J by 5 bases, with 20 bases between them. Germline assignment: CDR1 SNHLY and CDR2 FYNNEI. The length of the CDR3 is 16 residues. CDR3 sequence: CASSGQALNLGETQYF. For the CDR3, the DNA is TGTGCCAGCAGTGGCCAGGCGCTCAACCTAGGGGAGACCCAGTACTTC.

The chain has TRBV11-2 and TRBJ2-1; TRBD2 agrees at 9 bases. The V segment lost 1 base and the J segment 10 bases; nucleotides outside the gene matches: 5. Germline CDR1 is SGHAT and CDR2 is FQNNGV. This CDR3 has 14 residues. This CDR3 is CASSLVGTSWEQFF. Here the CDR3 DNA reads TGTGCCAGCAGCTTAGTGGGGACTAGCTGGGAGCAGTTCTTC.

This clonotype was seen ten or more times. V usage is TRBV5-1 and J usage is TRBJ1-1; no clear D gene. Germline-derived CDR1 and CDR2 are SGHRS and YFSETQ. The length of the CDR3 is 11 residues. The V end lost 5 bases, the J end lost 8 bases, and 10 bases lay between the germline ends. CDR3 bases: TGCGCCAGCAGTCTGGACGGCGAAGCTTTCTTT. Amino acids: CASSLDGEAFF.

This clonotype was found a few times. The chain is built from TRBV19 and TRBJ2-7; D assignment may be TRBD1 or TRBD2 (5 bases each). Trimming removed 7 bases from V and 1 base from J, with 14 bases in between. The V gene's germline CDR1 is LNHDA and CDR2 SQIVND (reference sequence). The length of the CDR3 is 14 residues. CDR3 residues: CASNTGTKSYEQYV. The CDR3 nucleotides are TGTGCCAGTAATACCGGGACGAAGTCCTACGAGCAGTACGTC.

The table lists this clonotype with a few counts. The CDR3 DNA sequence: TGTGCCATCAGTGAGTCGACTGGTTTGTTGTCAGGCGAGCAGTACTTC. Amino acid sequence: CAISESTGLLSGEQYF. The chain recombines TRBV10-3 with TRBJ2-7, with D unresolved. The V and J ends lost 0 bases and 6 bases respectively, with 18 bases between them. Germline V gene sequence: CDR1 ENHRY, CDR2 SYGVKD. The CDR3 has 16 residues.

This clonotype was picked up a small number of times. The chain combines TRBV7-6 with TRBJ2-5; TRBD2 matches at 7 bases. Germline V gene sequence: CDR1 SGHVS, CDR2 FNYEAQ. After removal of 4 bases from V and 4 bases from J, the junction contained 3 bases not matched to a gene. The length of the CDR3 is 13 residues. CDR3 DNA: TGTGCCAGCAGCTCGGGGGGATCAGAGACCCAGTACTTC. Amino acids: CASSSGGSETQYF.

Many counts were recorded for this clonotype. The J gene is TRBJ2-7, the V gene TRBV27; TRBD1 might be the D (6 bases). Germline V CDR1 and CDR2: MNHEY, SMNVEV (reference sequence). The CDR3 has 12 residues. V lost 6 bases and J lost 5, with 11 bases in between. CDR3 sequence reads: CASSDRLHEQYV. In nucleotides, the CDR3 is TGTGCCAGCAGCGACAGGCTCCACGAGCAGTACGTC.

The V gene is TRBV12-3 or TRBV12-4, the J gene TRBJ1-2; D gene unclear. This CDR3 region has 14 residues. V was pared by 7 bases and J by 11 bases, with 23 bases between. The CDR3, as DNA: TGTGCCAGCACTCCCTCGCGAGGCGTCCAATCATACACCTTC. Translating gives CASTPSRGVQSYTF.

This clonotype showed up many times. The gene calls are TRBV15 and TRBJ1-5; D remains ambiguous. CDR1 is LNHNV and CDR2 is YYDKDF in the germline V gene (reference sequence). Trimming removed 0 bases at V and 7 bases at J, with 10 bases between. The CDR3 is 14 residues long. This chain's CDR3 is CATSREKQRQPQHF. The DNA of the CDR3 is TGTGCCACCAGCAGAGAGAAACAGAGACAGCCCCAGCATTTT.

There are many counts of this clonotype. The chain carries TRBV12-3 or TRBV12-4 and TRBJ2-3; the D is unclear. Trimming removed 5 bases at V and 2 bases at J, with 5 bases between. The CDR3 has 12 amino acids. CDR3 residues: CASSLVTDTQYF. The DNA for the CDR3 is TGTGCCAGCAGTCTGGTCACAGATACGCAGTATTTT.

The chain couples TRBV7-9 to TRBJ1-2; TRBD1 aligns across 8 bases. There are 14 residues in the CDR3. V lost 5 bases and J lost 4; bases outside the gene matches: 6. Germline V gene data show CDR1 as SEHNR and CDR2 as FQNEAQ (reference sequence). CDR3 DNA sequence: TGTGCCAGCAGCCCGGACAGGGCAGTCTATGGCTACACCTTC. This translates into CASSPDRAVYGYTF.

This clonotype came up a few times. This chain joins TRBV19 and TRBJ2-1, with TRBD1 matching 8 bases. Germline V gene data show CDR1 as LNHDA and CDR2 as SQIVND (reference sequence). The junction had 9 bases not matched to a gene; V was cut back by 7 bases and J by 7 bases. The CDR3 is made up of 14 amino acids. Here the CDR3 reads CASNPQGAGNEQFF. The CDR3 DNA reads TGTGCCAGTAACCCCCAGGGGGCGGGTAATGAGCAGTTCTTC.

In its sample, this clonotype was seen many times. The chain uses TRBV21-1 and TRBJ1-6. TRBV21-1 is described as a pseudogene. There are 17 residues in the CDR3. The CDR3 here is CASSKAPGSSNNSPLHF. CDR3 nucleotide sequence: TGTGCCAGCAGCAAAGCCCCAGGGAGTTCTAATAATTCACCCCTCCACTTT.

J is TRBJ2-3 and V is TRBV20-1, with 11 bases aligning to TRBD2. Per germline, CDR1 DFQATT and CDR2 SNEGSKA (reference sequence). CDR3 length equals 15 residues. V lost 6 bases, J lost 5 bases, and 10 bases stayed unmatched. CDR3 nucleotide sequence: TGCAGTGCCGGACTAGCGGGCTTTCACGGAGATACGCAGTATTTT. It codes for CSAGLAGFHGDTQYF.